This T cell receptor beta chain was identified during a study of blood T cell repertoires in COVID-19 (dated by TCRdb to the early 2020s). Regarding the study in general: Samples from collaborators originated in the United States, Italy and Spain and spanned both the acute and convalescent phases of COVID-19. The prospective study material was composed of cDNA or gDNA derived from T cells, B-cell-depleted T cells, or PBMCs. The dataset comprised deeply sampled blood TCRbeta repertoires from subjects exposed to, actively infected with, or recovered from COVID-19. The samples were drawn from the first 160 participants of the ongoing ImmuneRACE study and from 1,254 subjects provided by 6 global collaborators. Where HLA class I and class II types were available, the types were taken from metadata supplied by the sample provider, not from assay-based typing. A freely available public database, intended as a resource for researchers studying the immune response to SARS-CoV-2, is where the repertoires were released. The sample metadata nearly always contained a de-identified subject ID, COVID-19 status, age in years and sex. Overall study results and their limits: The amount of clinical and demographic metadata varied by source and participant and was provided uncurated.

CDR1 and CDR2 are drawn from the germline V gene: ENHRY, SYGVKD. V gives up 3 bases and J gives up 0 bases, and the segment between their germline ends measures 11 bases. The CDR3 measures 15 amino acids from cysteine to phenylalanine. Of all the DNA, just the CDR3 is kept, 45 bases in frame from base 1. Notes on this clone: No antigen is known for it. No base quality values were provided; no much bigger clone lies one nucleotide off.

The immunoSEQ Assay, a bias-controlled multiplex PCR, was used to amplify TCRbeta CDR3 regions from genomic DNA. From the authors' description of their analysis: The number of nucleated cells in each sample was estimated by amplification of reference gene primers within the assay. To quantify the absolute abundance of each unique TCRbeta CDR3 rearrangement, sequence reads were collapsed and filtered. For each sample, productive Simpson clonality was calculated by taking the square root of Simpson's diversity index across productive rearrangements. TCRdb's version of the immuneACCESS table is confined to in-frame rearrangements and falls short of the full clone set. An unresolved V gene accounts for under half of the shortfall where checked; the remainder is of unknown origin. V and J calls and clone size are those listed in that table; D and trimming were worked out from the DNA. Within this sample are approximately 150,000 clones, with approximately 80% of them counted one time only. The top ten constitute roughly 5.3% of the sample.

The collaborating institutions used their own protocols to collect whole blood in K2EDTA tubes. Collaborator samples were shipped for TCRbeta analysis as frozen whole blood, isolated PBMCs, or DNA extracted from either sample type. This TCR came from a woman between 50 and 59 years old with acute or convalescent COVID-19. Sample: peripheral blood. The sequence links TRBV10-3 to TRBJ1-1; the D gene cannot be named for sure. The CDR3 protein is CAISEYGTLNTEAFF. The nucleotides are TGTGCCATCAGTGAATATGGCACATTGAACACTGAAGCTTTCTTT.